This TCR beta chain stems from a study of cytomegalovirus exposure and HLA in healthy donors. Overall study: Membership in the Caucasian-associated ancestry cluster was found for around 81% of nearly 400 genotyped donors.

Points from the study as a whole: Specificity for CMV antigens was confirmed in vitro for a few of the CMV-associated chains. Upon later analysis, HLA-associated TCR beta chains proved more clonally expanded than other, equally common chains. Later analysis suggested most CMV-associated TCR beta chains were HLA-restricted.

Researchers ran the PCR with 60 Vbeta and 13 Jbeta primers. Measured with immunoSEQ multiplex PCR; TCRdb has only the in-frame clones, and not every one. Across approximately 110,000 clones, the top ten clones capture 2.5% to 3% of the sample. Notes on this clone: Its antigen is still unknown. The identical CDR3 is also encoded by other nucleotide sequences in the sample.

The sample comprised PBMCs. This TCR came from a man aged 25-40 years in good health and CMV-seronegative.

The CDR3 nucleotides are TGCGCCAGCAGCCAAGGGGCACCCAATCAGCCCCAGCATTTT. Residues: CASSQGAPNQPQHF. The rearrangement links TRBV4-1 to TRBJ1-5; D is ambiguous. Deletions cut 1 base from V and 3 bases from J, with 7 bases between. The germline V gene has CDR1 MGHRA and CDR2 YSYEKL. The CDR3 is 14 amino acids.